Listed here are 10 T cell receptor beta chains from one sample, sequenced in a study of Ad26.COV2.S vaccination and SARS-CoV-2 variants. This sample's treatment: about 20 received Ad26.COV2.S at low or high dose, single or two shots; about 5 received placebo; per-sample allocation not given. The investigators took samples on day 63 after the first vaccine or placebo injection. Measured with immunoSEQ multiplex PCR; TCRdb has only the in-frame clones, and not every one. The sample lists some 480,000 clones, 87% occurring once. Sequenced here: peripheral blood, sampled in a trial of Ad26.COV2.S vaccine versus placebo. The origin of the receptors is a person aged 18 to 59 who received the Ad26.COV2.S COVID-19 vaccine or a placebo.

In its sample, this clone was seen once. This CDR3 reads CASSQPLGQIEAFF. In nucleotides, the CDR3 is TGTGCCAGCAGTCAACCCCTTGGACAAATTGAAGCTTTCTTT. The genes are TRBV6-2 or TRBV6-3 and TRBJ1-1, with D possibly being TRBD1 (5 bases). Germline-derived CDR1 and CDR2 are MNHEY and SVGEGT. V was shortened by 5 bases and J by 7 bases, with 17 bases between the two germline ends. The CDR3 runs 14 residues.

The chain joins TRBV6-2 or TRBV6-3 to TRBJ2-1; 8 nucleotides line up with TRBD1. Losses at the gene ends were 5 bases for V and 4 bases for J; bases not matched to a gene: 7. The CDR3 spans 15 residues. Germline V gene lookup returns CDR1 MNHEY and CDR2 SVGEGT. The CDR3 loop reads CASSPLGQVYNEQFF. The CDR3, as DNA: TGTGCCAGCAGTCCCCTGGGACAGGTATACAATGAGCAGTTCTTC.

This chain connects TRBV5-8 to TRBJ2-7; 8 positions match TRBD1. Germline CDR1 is SGHTS and CDR2 is YDEGEE. This CDR3 comprises 15 residues. Germline trimming cut 4 bases from V and 6 bases from J; bases unmatched to any gene: 12. The CDR3 DNA reads TGTGCCAGCAGCCAGGCCGGGACAGGTCAGTCCGAGCAGTACTTC. It translates to CASSQAGTGQSEQYF.

This clone was seen more than once but under ten times. J is TRBJ1-6 and V is TRBV2, with unresolved D. This CDR3 region has 12 residues. The V gene's germline CDR1 is SNHLY and CDR2 FYNNEI. V was clipped by 1 base and J by 7 bases, with 2 bases between them. The CDR3 is CASSEGNSPLHF. The CDR3, as DNA: TGTGCCAGCAGTGAAGGGAATTCACCCCTCCACTTT.

The chain uses TRBV6-1 and TRBJ2-2, with 13 bases fitting TRBD2. The trim removed 1 base at V and 1 base at J, leaving 6 bases unmatched. CDR1 is MNHNS and CDR2 is SASEGT in the germline V gene. This CDR3 has 19 residues. DNA of the CDR3: TGTGCCAGCAGTGAAGTTAGTAGGACTAGCGGGGGGAACACCGGGGAGCTGTTTTTT. This sequence encodes CASSEVSRTSGGNTGELFF.

The V gene is TRBV2, the J gene TRBJ1-2; unclear D gene. V lost 2 bases to trimming and J lost 4 bases, with 14 bases between them. CDR1 and CDR2 from the germline V gene are SNHLY and FYNNEI. The CDR3 runs to 15 residues. This chain's CDR3 is CASSETDGRLYGYTF. The CDR3 DNA follows: TGTGCCAGCAGTGAAACTGACGGACGACTCTATGGCTACACCTTC. Combining the CDR3 with reference TRBV2 and TRBJ1-2 gives the whole variable domain EPEVTQTPSHQVTQMGQEVILRCVPISNHLYFYWYRQILGQKVEFLVSFYNNEISEKSEIFDDQFSVERPDGSNFTLKIRSTKLEDSAMYFCASSETDGRLYGYTFGSGTRLTVV.

The chain links TRBV27 to TRBJ2-7; either TRBD1 or TRBD2 may supply D (5 bases each). This CDR3 has 12 residues. V was clipped by 6 bases and J by 5 bases, with 11 bases between them. Germline CDR1 is MNHEY and CDR2 is SMNVEV (reference sequence). CDR3 residues: CASSRGRNEQYF. Written as DNA, the CDR3 is TGTGCCAGCAGCCGGGGACGGAACGAGCAGTACTTC.

J is TRBJ2-7 and V is TRBV7-2, with 7 positions matching TRBD2. CDR3 length equals 16 residues. Germline values: CDR1 SGHTA, CDR2 FQGNSA. Unmatched junction bases numbered 12, after V lost 5 bases and J lost 2 bases. As DNA, the CDR3 is TGTGCCAGCAGCCCTCGGCCTACTAGCGTAACCTACGAGCAGTACTTC. Residues: CASSPRPTSVTYEQYF.

J is TRBJ2-7 and V is TRBV9, with TRBD2 matching over 7 bases. CDR1 SGDLS and CDR2 YYNGEE come from the germline V gene. J was trimmed by 3 bases and V by 0 bases; bases with no gene match: 18. The CDR3 is made up of 19 amino acids. This CDR3 reads CASSVAPILGGKVGYEQYF. The CDR3 DNA sequence: TGTGCCAGCAGCGTAGCCCCCATATTGGGGGGGAAAGTTGGCTACGAGCAGTACTTC.

The rearrangement uses TRBV30 and TRBJ1-1; D unresolved. Germline CDR1 is GTSNPN and CDR2 is SVGIG (reference sequence). V was shortened by 4 bases and J by 1 base, with 16 bases between the two germline ends. CDR3 size: 15 residues. CDR3 protein: CAWMWPLQRNTEAFF. Here the CDR3 DNA reads TGTGCCTGGATGTGGCCCCTACAGAGGAACACTGAAGCTTTCTTT.